Listed below are T cell receptor beta chains from one sample, sequenced in a study of blood T cell repertoires in COVID-19. Repertoires were generated with immunoSEQ multiplex PCR, while TCRdb's copy carries only in-frame clones and drops some. The data show 110,000 to 150,000 clones, with 65% to 80% seen just once and less than 2.5% held by the top ten. The material sequenced was peripheral blood. The receptor source for this set is a woman aged 60 to 75 with acute or convalescent COVID-19. Both conserved end residues are part of each CDR3. A D gene is named only where the DNA matches it firmly. Size is stated for part of the rows, as once, few or many counts, or as a class when the clone is expanded.

clone size: few; J gene: TRBJ1-6; D gene: NA; V gene: TRBV7-2; CDR3 DNA: TGTGCCAGCAGCTTATCACAGGCAGGGCATTCACCCCTCCACTTT; CDR3 protein: CASSLSQAGHSPLHF
clone size: NA; J gene: TRBJ2-4; D gene: TRBD1; V gene: TRBV28; CDR3 DNA: TGTGCCAGCAGCCTGACAGGGGGTGGTACCAAAAACATTCAGTACTTC; CDR3 protein: CASSLTGGGTKNIQYF
clone size: NA; J gene: TRBJ1-5; D gene: NA; V gene: TRBV5-1; CDR3 DNA: TGCGCCAGCAGGGGAGTGTCGTATAGCAATCAGCCCCAGCATTTT; CDR3 protein: CASRGVSYSNQPQHF
clone size: NA; J gene: TRBJ1-5; D gene: NA; V gene: TRBV6-5; CDR3 DNA: TGTGCCAGCACCTCCACAGGGTCGGGTCAGCCCCAGCATTTT; CDR3 protein: CASTSTGSGQPQHF
clone size: NA; J gene: TRBJ1-5; D gene: NA; V gene: TRBV19; CDR3 DNA: TGTGCCAGTAAAAGCAGACAGCCTGAGGGCAATCAGCCCCAGCATTTT; CDR3 protein: CASKSRQPEGNQPQHF
clone size: NA; J gene: TRBJ1-2; D gene: NA; V gene: TRBV19; CDR3 DNA: TGTGCCAGTAGTCCGACGGGGTTGGGCTACACCTTC; CDR3 protein: CASSPTGLGYTF
clone size: NA; J gene: TRBJ1-1; D gene: NA; V gene: TRBV19; CDR3 DNA: TGTGCCAGTAGCCCCAGCAGGGGTCTCACTGAAGCTTTCTTT; CDR3 protein: CASSPSRGLTEAFF
clone size: NA; J gene: TRBJ2-1; D gene: TRBD1; V gene: TRBV12-3/TRBV12-4; CDR3 DNA: TGTGCCAGCAGCTACAGGGGCAATGAGCAGTTCTTC; CDR3 protein: CASSYRGNEQFF
clone size: few; J gene: TRBJ2-1; D gene: NA; V gene: TRBV2; CDR3 DNA: TGTGCCAGCAGTGAATGGGGCGGTACATACAATGAGCAGTTCTTC; CDR3 protein: CASSEWGGTYNEQFF
clone size: NA; J gene: TRBJ2-7; D gene: TRBD1; V gene: TRBV10-3; CDR3 DNA: TGTGCCATCAGTGACCCGGGAGGGACAGGGGGCAAATTCTCCTACGAGCAGTACTTC; CDR3 protein: CAISDPGGTGGKFSYEQYF
clone size: NA; J gene: TRBJ2-1; D gene: TRBD2; V gene: TRBV7-8; CDR3 DNA: TGTGCCAGCATCCCCCGGGCGGGAGGGTTCAATGAGCAGTTCTTC; CDR3 protein: CASIPRAGGFNEQFF
clone size: NA; J gene: TRBJ2-1; D gene: NA; V gene: TRBV28; CDR3 DNA: TGTGCCAGCAGTCCAGGTTGGTCCTACAATGAGCAGTTCTTC; CDR3 protein: CASSPGWSYNEQFF
clone size: NA; J gene: TRBJ1-1; D gene: NA; V gene: TRBV9; CDR3 DNA: TGTGCCAGCGGTGTAGGGCGGCACACTGAAGCTTTCTTT; CDR3 protein: CASGVGRHTEAFF
clone size: NA; J gene: TRBJ2-2; D gene: TRBD2; V gene: TRBV5-6; CDR3 DNA: TGTGCCAGCAGCTTGGGGACTAGCGGGAGGCGGAGGGCCGGGGAGCTGTTTTTT; CDR3 protein: CASSLGTSGRRRAGELFF
clone size: NA; J gene: TRBJ2-7; D gene: TRBD2; V gene: TRBV7-8; CDR3 DNA: TGTGCCAGCAGCCCGACTTGGGCTAGCGGAGTCTACGAGCAGTACTTC; CDR3 protein: CASSPTWASGVYEQYF
clone size: NA; J gene: TRBJ2-6; D gene: NA; V gene: TRBV5-6; CDR3 DNA: TGTGCCAGCAGCTTTAGAACCTCTGGGGCCAACGTCCTGACTTTC; CDR3 protein: CASSFRTSGANVLTF
clone size: NA; J gene: TRBJ2-7; D gene: TRBD1; V gene: TRBV3-1/TRBV3-2; CDR3 DNA: TGTGCCAGCACCCGGGACAGGGGCTACGAGCAGTACTTC; CDR3 protein: CASTRDRGYEQYF
clone size: few; J gene: TRBJ2-1; D gene: NA; V gene: TRBV15; CDR3 DNA: TGTGCCACCAGCTTCCAGGGGGGACGCCTTGGCAATGAGCAGTTCTTC; CDR3 protein: CATSFQGGRLGNEQFF
clone size: once; J gene: TRBJ2-7; D gene: TRBD2; V gene: TRBV5-1; CDR3 DNA: TGCGCCAGCAGCTTGGTCCCTGCGGGGGGCTGGGACGAGCAGTACTTC; CDR3 protein: CASSLVPAGGWDEQYF
clone size: NA; J gene: TRBJ2-7; D gene: NA; V gene: TRBV6-5; CDR3 DNA: TGTGCCAGCACACTAGCTACGAAGCAGTACTTC; CDR3 protein: CASTLATKQYF
clone size: NA; J gene: TRBJ2-2; D gene: TRBD2; V gene: TRBV11-3; CDR3 DNA: TGTGCCAGCAGCCCCGGGACTAGAGACACCGGGGAGCTGTTTTTT; CDR3 protein: CASSPGTRDTGELFF
clone size: NA; J gene: TRBJ2-2; D gene: NA; V gene: TRBV12-5; CDR3 DNA: TGTGCTAGTGGCCGCGGACTGTCCGGGGAGCTGTTTTTT; CDR3 protein: CASGRGLSGELFF
clone size: NA; J gene: TRBJ2-7; D gene: TRBD2; V gene: TRBV5-1; CDR3 DNA: TGCGCCAGCAGTCCTGAGGGACGCGGGAGGGTAACCTACGAGCAGTACTTC; CDR3 protein: CASSPEGRGRVTYEQYF
clone size: NA; J gene: TRBJ1-2; D gene: NA; V gene: TRBV27; CDR3 DNA: TGTGCCAGCGCAGGGGCCAGGGGTATACTAGGCTATGGCTACACCTTC; CDR3 protein: CASAGARGILGYGYTF
clone size: NA; J gene: TRBJ1-3; D gene: NA; V gene: TRBV7-9; CDR3 DNA: TGTGCCAGCAGCTTAGAGTCCAGTTTCGGGGACACCATATATTTT; CDR3 protein: CASSLESSFGDTIYF
clone size: NA; J gene: TRBJ2-2; D gene: TRBD1; V gene: TRBV27; CDR3 DNA: TGTGCCAGCAGTAAGACAGGGCCCGTCAACACCGGGGAGCTGTTTTTT; CDR3 protein: CASSKTGPVNTGELFF
clone size: NA; J gene: TRBJ2-1; D gene: NA; V gene: TRBV7-9; CDR3 DNA: TGTGCCAGCAGCTTCGAGACTTACAATGAGCAGTTCTTC; CDR3 protein: CASSFETYNEQFF
clone size: NA; J gene: TRBJ1-6; D gene: NA; V gene: TRBV2; CDR3 DNA: TGTGCCAGCCGCCCGCGGTTGAGCTCCTATAATTCACCCCTCCACTTT; CDR3 protein: CASRPRLSSYNSPLHF
clone size: NA; J gene: TRBJ2-7; D gene: TRBD2; V gene: TRBV9; CDR3 DNA: TGTGCCAGCAGCGTAGGGGCTAGCGGGATTTACTACGAGCAGTACTTC; CDR3 protein: CASSVGASGIYYEQYF
clone size: NA; J gene: TRBJ1-5; D gene: NA; V gene: TRBV12-3/TRBV12-4; CDR3 DNA: TGTGCCACCAACTTTCGAGGGAATCAGCCCCAGCATTTT; CDR3 protein: CATNFRGNQPQHF
clone size: NA; J gene: TRBJ2-3; D gene: TRBD2; V gene: TRBV5-6; CDR3 DNA: TGTGCCAGCAGCTTTGTAGCGGGAGGGAATACGCAGTATTTT; CDR3 protein: CASSFVAGGNTQYF
clone size: NA; J gene: TRBJ1-5; D gene: NA; V gene: TRBV27; CDR3 DNA: TGTGCCAGCAGTTTGGCAGGGTCAGGAAATCAGCCCCAGCATTTT; CDR3 protein: CASSLAGSGNQPQHF
clone size: NA; J gene: TRBJ2-1; D gene: NA; V gene: TRBV28; CDR3 DNA: TGTGCCAGCACTCAGGGTTATAGTAATGAGCAGTTCTTC; CDR3 protein: CASTQGYSNEQFF
clone size: NA; J gene: TRBJ2-3; D gene: TRBD2; V gene: TRBV7-6; CDR3 DNA: TGTGCCAGCAGCTCCCCGAGGGAGGGTGGCACAGATACGCAGTATTTT; CDR3 protein: CASSSPREGGTDTQYF
clone size: NA; J gene: TRBJ2-1; D gene: TRBD2; V gene: TRBV6-2/TRBV6-3; CDR3 DNA: TGTGCCAGCAGTTACCAGCGGGAAGACAATGAGCAGTTCTTC; CDR3 protein: CASSYQREDNEQFF
clone size: NA; J gene: TRBJ1-5; D gene: NA; V gene: TRBV9; CDR3 DNA: TGTGCCAGCAGCGTAGCTGGCGGTTCAGCTCAGCCCCAGCATTTT; CDR3 protein: CASSVAGGSAQPQHF
clone size: once; J gene: TRBJ1-1; D gene: TRBD1; V gene: TRBV7-8; CDR3 DNA: TGTGCCAGCAGCTCCTACAGGGGGGGGAACACTGAAGCTTTCTTT; CDR3 protein: CASSSYRGGNTEAFF
clone size: few; J gene: TRBJ1-5; D gene: NA; V gene: TRBV2; CDR3 DNA: TGTGCCAGCAGTCGGACAGTACAATATAGCAATCAGCCCCAGCATTTT; CDR3 protein: CASSRTVQYSNQPQHF
clone size: few; J gene: TRBJ1-5; D gene: NA; V gene: TRBV6-5; CDR3 DNA: TGTGCCAGCAGCAGGGGAATTAGCAGCAATCAGCCCCAGCATTTT; CDR3 protein: CASSRGISSNQPQHF
clone size: NA; J gene: TRBJ2-7; D gene: TRBD1; V gene: TRBV7-9; CDR3 DNA: TGTGCCAGCAGCTACTGGACAGGGGTTAGCTACGAGCAGTACTTC; CDR3 protein: CASSYWTGVSYEQYF
clone size: NA; J gene: TRBJ2-7; D gene: NA; V gene: TRBV2; CDR3 DNA: TGTGCCAGCCATCACAGGCTTAGCTCCTACGAGCAGTACTTC; CDR3 protein: CASHHRLSSYEQYF
clone size: NA; J gene: TRBJ1-2; D gene: NA; V gene: TRBV5-4; CDR3 DNA: TGTGCCAGCAGGCAAAGGCAGGCTACTTATGGCTACACCTTC; CDR3 protein: CASRQRQATYGYTF
clone size: NA; J gene: TRBJ2-3; D gene: NA; V gene: TRBV30; CDR3 DNA: TGTGCCTGGAGCCATGGAGGCACAGATACGCAGTATTTT; CDR3 protein: CAWSHGGTDTQYF
clone size: NA; J gene: TRBJ1-1; D gene: TRBD1; V gene: TRBV5-1; CDR3 DNA: TGCGCCAGCAGCTGGGGACAGGGGGCGACTGAAGCTTTCTTT; CDR3 protein: CASSWGQGATEAFF
clone size: NA; J gene: TRBJ1-4; D gene: TRBD1; V gene: TRBV5-4; CDR3 DNA: TGTGCCAGCAGCTTGGGCGGGACAGGGGAGGAAAAACTGTTTTTT; CDR3 protein: CASSLGGTGEEKLFF
clone size: NA; J gene: TRBJ2-2; D gene: NA; V gene: TRBV7-8; CDR3 DNA: TGTGCCAGCAGCATCCTGTCCTCAGGAAGCACCGGGGAGCTGTTTTTT; CDR3 protein: CASSILSSGSTGELFF
clone size: few; J gene: TRBJ1-3; D gene: NA; V gene: TRBV7-8; CDR3 DNA: TGTGCCAGCAGCTTAAAACAGGGTTTTCTCTCTCTCTCTGGAAACACCATATATTTT; CDR3 protein: CASSLKQGFLSLSGNTIYF
clone size: NA; J gene: TRBJ1-1; D gene: TRBD1; V gene: TRBV2; CDR3 DNA: TGTGCCACCCAGGGGGGTAACACTGAAGCTTTCTTT; CDR3 protein: CATQGGNTEAFF
clone size: NA; J gene: TRBJ2-7; D gene: TRBD2; V gene: TRBV2; CDR3 DNA: TGTGCCAGCAGTGAGTTAGCGGGAGAGGCCGAGCAGTACTTC; CDR3 protein: CASSELAGEAEQYF
clone size: NA; J gene: TRBJ1-2; D gene: TRBD1; V gene: TRBV29-1; CDR3 DNA: TGCAGCGTTGGGAAGGGTGCGGGTCAGGGGGACTATGGCTACACCTTC; CDR3 protein: CSVGKGAGQGDYGYTF
clone size: NA; J gene: TRBJ1-1; D gene: TRBD1; V gene: TRBV5-1; CDR3 DNA: TGCGCCAGCAGCTTGGGGACAGGTGACACTGAAGCTTTCTTT; CDR3 protein: CASSLGTGDTEAFF
clone size: few; J gene: TRBJ2-1; D gene: TRBD2; V gene: TRBV11-2; CDR3 DNA: TGTGCCAGCAGCCCCGGATATAGCGGGAGCTACAATGAGCAGTTCTTC; CDR3 protein: CASSPGYSGSYNEQFF
clone size: NA; J gene: TRBJ1-3; D gene: NA; V gene: TRBV18; CDR3 DNA: TGTGCCAGCTCACCTACCAAAGGAGGATCTGACTCTGGAAACACCATATATTTT; CDR3 protein: CASSPTKGGSDSGNTIYF
clone size: NA; J gene: TRBJ2-2; D gene: NA; V gene: TRBV30; CDR3 DNA: TGTGCCTGGAGTGTTCTCCTCACCGGGGAGCTGTTTTTT; CDR3 protein: CAWSVLLTGELFF
clone size: NA; J gene: TRBJ1-1; D gene: NA; V gene: TRBV28; CDR3 DNA: TGTGCCAGCAGTTTATCAGGGATGAACACTGAAGCTTTCTTT; CDR3 protein: CASSLSGMNTEAFF